This T cell receptor (beta chain) was sequenced for a study of molecular identifiers for immune sequencing clone quantification. Study-wide findings and caveats: In naive cells, under 1% of molecules belonged to clones above 20 RNA copies, against over 97% in effector cells.

TCRdb recomputed calls from the PCR reads with MiXCR, one row per CDR3 protein. Of fewer than 25,000 distinct CDR3 sequences listed, 15% to 20% are singletons. A CD8+CD4-CCR7+CD45RA+ gate was used to sort naive CD8 T cells. Looked up from germline, CDR1 is SGHAT and CDR2 is FQNNGV. V was shortened by 0 bases and J by 4 bases, with 10 bases between the two germline ends. The CDR3 has 14 residues. This clonotype has a count of ten or more. The antigen is undetermined. The sequencing input was naive CD8+ T cells from blood, with Jurkat cell RNA spiked in. Specified subset: FACS-sorted CD8+CD4-CCR7+CD45RA+ naive T cells. The gene calls are TRBV11-2 and TRBJ2-7; D gene ambiguous. The TCR comes from a human donor in good health. Some libraries in this study had Jurkat cell RNA spiked in. The CDR3 DNA reads as TGTGCCAGCAGCTTAGAAGGGTTTTCGTACGAGCAGTACTTC. This encodes CASSLEGFSYEQYF.